The 30 T cell receptor beta chains below come from one sample, sequenced in a study of blood T cell repertoires in COVID-19. Clones were read by immunoSEQ multiplex PCR, and TCRdb kept only the in-frame ones, dropping some. The table records roughly 300,000 clones, more than 90% of them present only once. Material for sequencing was PBMCs or T cells enriched from blood (not recorded which). These TCRs come from a woman aged 25-40 years who had recovered from COVID-19.

Here the CDR3 DNA reads TGTGCCAGCTTATCCATGGGACAGAAAAATTCACCCCTCCACTTT. Translated, it gives CASLSMGQKNSPLHF. The V call is TRBV28, the J call TRBJ1-6; 7 nucleotides align to TRBD1. The germline V gene has CDR1 MDHEN and CDR2 SYDVKM. The CDR3 length is 15 residues. Trimming removed 8 bases from V and 7 bases from J; junction bases left unmatched: 11.

The rearrangement links TRBV19 to TRBJ2-6; no clear D gene. Germline V CDR1 and CDR2: LNHDA, SQIVND (reference sequence). The CDR3 is made up of 15 amino acids. V lost 3 bases to trimming and J lost 0 bases, with 6 bases between them. The CDR3 sequence: CASSMGVSGANVLTF. In nucleotides, the CDR3 is TGTGCCAGTAGTATGGGCGTCTCTGGGGCCAACGTCCTGACTTTC.

This sequence joins TRBV4-2 and TRBJ2-7, with 8 nucleotides matching TRBD1. Germline lookup yields CDR1 LGHNA and CDR2 YNFKEQ. The CDR3 contains 16 residues. V gave up 0 bases and J gave up 5 bases; unmatched junction bases: 9. DNA of the CDR3: TGTGCCAGCAGCCAAGATAAGGGGACAGGAGGTGACGAGCAGTACTTC. It codes for CASSQDKGTGGDEQYF.

This clone has just one count. The chain links TRBV9 to TRBJ1-2; the match to TRBD1 covers 8 bases. The CDR3 covers 14 residues. The trim removed 4 bases at V and 8 bases at J, leaving 10 bases unmatched. CDR1 SGDLS and CDR2 YYNGEE come from the germline V gene. The CDR3 nucleotides read TGTGCCAGCAGCCCCGGGACAGGAGGCAACGGCTACACCTTC. This encodes CASSPGTGGNGYTF.

The rearrangement links TRBV7-2 to TRBJ2-4; 11 positions agree with TRBD1. The CDR3 is made up of 19 amino acids. Germline V gene lookup returns CDR1 SGHTA and CDR2 FQGNSA. With 5 bases clipped from V and 2 bases from J, the junction kept 14 bases outside the gene matches. In DNA form, the CDR3 reads TGTGCCAGCAGCCCGCGAAACTCCGGGACAGGGGGGACCAAAAACATTCAGTACTTC. Encoded protein: CASSPRNSGTGGTKNIQYF.

The CDR3, as DNA: TGTGCCAGCAGCCAGGGAACATGTGACAGGGTGGAAGCTGGCTACACCTTC. Amino acids: CASSQGTCDRVEAGYTF. The chain carries TRBV3-1 (or the pseudogene TRBV3-2) and TRBJ1-2; TRBD1 matches at 7 bases. V lost 3 bases, J lost 7 bases, and 17 bases stayed unmatched. There are 17 residues in the CDR3. CDR1 and CDR2 (germline): LGHDT, YNNKEL (reference sequence).

The chain employs TRBV5-6 and TRBJ2-5, with D perhaps TRBD1 (6 bases). Germline V lookup: CDR1 SGHDT, CDR2 YYEEEE. Trimming cost V 3 bases and J 4 bases, with 22 bases left between them. CDR3 size: 17 residues. CDR3 in amino acids: CASSSRTTGPGGETQYF. The CDR3 DNA is TGTGCCAGCAGCTCGAGAACAACAGGGCCTGGGGGAGAGACCCAGTACTTC.

The chain joins TRBV7-9 to TRBJ2-2; 7 bases are a match to TRBD2. The CDR3 sequence is 16 residues long. J lost 4 bases, V lost 6 bases, and 11 bases had no gene match. Germline CDR1 SEHNR, CDR2 FQNEAQ (reference sequence). CDR3 nucleotide sequence: TGTGCCAGCAGTCCTGGGGGAGGGGACGTCACCGGGGAGCTGTTTTTT. Protein sequence: CASSPGGGDVTGELFF. Together with reference TRBV7-9 and TRBJ2-2, the CDR3 gives the full variable domain: DTGVSQNPRHKITKRGQNVTFRCDPISEHNRLYWYRQTLGQGPEFLTYFQNEAQLEKSRLLSDRFSAERPKGSFSTLEIQRTEQGDSAMYLCASSPGGGDVTGELFFGEGSRLTVL.

The chain has TRBV29-1 and TRBJ2-7; possibly TRBD1 for D (6 bases). The germline CDR1 and CDR2 sequences are SQVTM and ANQGSEA. The CDR3 extends over 13 amino acids. Trimming removed 5 bases from V and 4 bases from J, with 15 bases in between. The DNA for the CDR3 is TGCAGCGTTCAACAGGGCGGCCATTACGAGCAGTACTTC. Translation: CSVQQGGHYEQYF.

The count of this clone is one. Other nucleotide sequences in the sample specify the same CDR3. V gene TRBV19 combines with J gene TRBJ1-1; 9 bases are a match to TRBD1. The V segment lost 3 bases and the J segment 4 bases; nucleotides outside the gene matches: 6. The germline gives CDR1 LNHDA, CDR2 SQIVND (reference sequence). This CDR3 has 15 amino acids. The CDR3 DNA sequence: TGTGCCAGTAGTATCTCGGGACAGGGAGGCACTGAAGCTTTCTTT. Protein: CASSISGQGGTEAFF.

V is TRBV19 and J is TRBJ2-7, with 10 bases fitting TRBD2. After removal of 4 bases from V and 5 bases from J, the junction contained 8 bases not matched to a gene. The CDR3 runs to 15 residues. Germline values: CDR1 LNHDA, CDR2 SQIVND (reference sequence). The CDR3 region has the DNA TGTGCCAGTAGTACCCTGAGCGGGAGGGCCGACGAGCAGTACTTC. Translated: CASSTLSGRADEQYF.

The chain uses TRBV6-5 and TRBJ1-2; 8 bases map to TRBD1. Germline V gives CDR1 MNHEY, CDR2 SVGAGI. The CDR3 consists of 14 residues. V shed 5 bases and J 8 bases; nucleotides not matched to a gene: 10. The CDR3 DNA sequence: TGTGCCAGCAGTCCACTCACAGGGGGTGGCGGCTACACCTTC. Amino acid sequence: CASSPLTGGGGYTF.

The chain links TRBV12-3 or TRBV12-4 to TRBJ2-5; TRBD1 might be the D (5 bases). V lost 5 bases to trimming and J lost 5 bases, with 12 bases between them. The CDR3 spans 13 residues. In DNA, the CDR3 is TGTGCCAGCAGTGGCCAGGGAACGGAGACCCAGTACTTC. Translated: CASSGQGTETQYF.

The chain recombines TRBV18 with TRBJ2-1; no firm D call. Trimming removed 4 bases from V and 8 bases from J, with 15 bases in between. CDR1 is KGHSH and CDR2 is LQKENI in the germline V gene. This CDR3 is 14 amino acids long. As DNA, the CDR3 is TGTGCCAGCTCACAATCGGCAGGTTTCGATGAGCAGTTCTTC. Translation: CASSQSAGFDEQFF.

The V and J genes are TRBV5-8 and TRBJ1-4; TRBD1 matches at 10 bases. Germline trimming cut 4 bases from V and 7 bases from J; bases unmatched to any gene: 7. This CDR3 has 15 residues. Looked up from germline, CDR1 is SGHTS and CDR2 is YDEGEE. The CDR3, as DNA: TGTGCCAGCAGCCCGGCGGGGACAGGGGTTGAAAAACTGTTTTTT. This sequence encodes CASSPAGTGVEKLFF.

Only one count was recorded for this clone. CDR3 sequence reads: CASSQQYSGYYGYTF. In DNA form, the CDR3 reads TGTGCCAGTAGCCAACAGTATTCGGGATACTATGGCTACACCTTC. This chain connects TRBV19 to TRBJ1-2; the D is unclear. This CDR3 region has 15 residues. V was shortened by 6 bases and J by 3 bases, with 17 bases between the two germline ends. The germline gives CDR1 LNHDA, CDR2 SQIVND (reference sequence).

This sequence joins TRBV27 and TRBJ1-2, with D perhaps TRBD1 (6 bases). Germline CDR1 and CDR2: MNHEY and SMNVEV (reference sequence). Trimming removed 6 bases from V and 0 bases from J, with 11 bases in between. The length of the CDR3 is 14 residues. CDR3 bases: TGTGCCAGCAGCCGGACAGAAGCTAACTATGGCTACACCTTC. It is translated as CASSRTEANYGYTF.

CDR3 amino acids: CASSLGGKEGYTF. In nucleotides, the CDR3 is TGCGCCAGCAGCTTGGGAGGGAAGGAGGGCTACACCTTC. The chain joins TRBV5-1 to TRBJ1-2; D call uncertain. Between the trimmed V and J ends, which lost 0 bases and 8 bases, there was a span of 11 bases. The CDR3 is made up of 13 amino acids. Germline values: CDR1 SGHRS, CDR2 YFSETQ.

This clone was seen once. The chain joins TRBV14 to TRBJ2-1; 13 bases align to TRBD2. The CDR3 length is 19 residues. Germline CDR1 is SGHDN and CDR2 is FVKESK. V was pared by 0 bases and J by 4 bases, with 9 bases of the junction left unmatched. This CDR3 reads CASSQDPGTSGTHYNEQFF. As DNA, the CDR3 is TGTGCCAGCAGCCAAGATCCCGGGACTAGCGGGACTCATTACAATGAGCAGTTCTTC.

The V gene is TRBV5-8, the J gene TRBJ1-5; the D is unclear. Trimming pared 1 base from V and 2 bases from J, leaving 7 bases between. Germline-derived CDR1 and CDR2 are SGHTS and YDEGEE. The CDR3 length is 14 residues. The CDR3 sequence: CASSLTGGNQPQHF. CDR3 bases: TGTGCCAGCAGCTTGACGGGAGGCAATCAGCCCCAGCATTTT.

The rearrangement joins TRBV21-1 to TRBJ1-4; the table calls TRBD1, which could not be checked here. TRBV21-1 constitutes a pseudogene. This CDR3 region has 11 residues. The CDR3 nucleotides read TGTGCCAGGGCAGGGGTGGAAAAACTGTTTTTT. It specifies CARAGVEKLFF.

This rearrangement joins TRBV18 to TRBJ2-7, with D uncertain. V was shortened by 4 bases and J by 3 bases, with 7 bases between the two germline ends. CDR3 length: 12 amino acids. The germline V gene encodes CDR1 KGHSH and CDR2 LQKENI. As DNA, the CDR3 is TGTGCCAGCTCACGTACCAGCTACGAGCAGTACTTC. This sequence encodes CASSRTSYEQYF.

As to this clone: The sample carries other DNA sequences with the same CDR3. This sequence joins TRBV28 and TRBJ2-7; 8 bases are a match to TRBD1. CDR1 and CDR2 from the germline V gene are MDHEN and SYDVKM. J lost 3 bases, V lost 6 bases, and 1 base had no gene match. The CDR3 runs to 12 residues. CDR3 sequence: CASSTGGYEQYF. The CDR3 DNA sequence: TGTGCCAGCAGCACAGGGGGCTACGAGCAGTACTTC.

The chain employs TRBV24-1 and TRBJ2-1; 7 positions match TRBD1. Germline trimming cut 4 bases from V and 3 bases from J; bases unmatched to any gene: 8. The CDR3 contains 16 residues. The germline V gene encodes CDR1 KGHDR and CDR2 SFDVKD. CDR3 residues: CATSENRGIDYNEQFF. DNA of the CDR3: TGTGCCACCAGTGAAAACAGGGGAATCGACTACAATGAGCAGTTCTTC.

The count of this clone is one. This sequence joins TRBV10-3 and TRBJ1-2, with TRBD1 matching over 9 bases. The CDR3 sequence is 17 residues long. CDR1 is ENHRY, CDR2 SYGVKD, per germline. V lost 6 bases, J lost 2 bases, and 13 bases stayed unmatched. This CDR3 reads CAIRDESGTGLNYGYTF. In DNA form, the CDR3 reads TGTGCCATCAGGGACGAATCCGGGACAGGGCTGAACTATGGCTACACCTTC.

CDR3 DNA sequence: TGTGCCAGCAGTTCGACAGACCAGAACACTGAAGCTTTCTTT. Amino acids: CASSSTDQNTEAFF. The chain joins TRBV2 to TRBJ1-1, with D possibly matching TRBD1 (5 bases). Germline loops: CDR1 SNHLY, CDR2 FYNNEI. V lost 5 bases and J 1 base, leaving 11 bases between the germline ends. The CDR3 covers 14 residues.

The rearrangement uses TRBV6-5 and TRBJ1-1; no reliable D call. V shed 2 bases and J shed 1 base, with 11 bases lying between them. The germline V gene has CDR1 MNHEY and CDR2 SVGAGI. CDR3 size: 15 residues. The CDR3 is CASSYTKMGNTEAFF. The CDR3 nucleotides are TGTGCCAGCAGTTACACTAAGATGGGGAACACTGAAGCTTTCTTT.

The rearrangement links TRBV28 to TRBJ2-3, with a weak D call TRBD1 (5 bases). The V end was cut by 3 bases, the J end by 1 base, with 8 bases between. The CDR3 is made up of 14 amino acids. Germline CDR1 is MDHEN and CDR2 is SYDVKM. CDR3 protein: CASSFAGRTDTQYF. CDR3 sequence (DNA): TGTGCCAGCAGTTTCGCAGGGCGCACAGATACGCAGTATTTT.

The chain links TRBV18 to TRBJ1-1, with D tentatively TRBD1 (5 bases). Germline values: CDR1 KGHSH, CDR2 LQKENI. V shed 6 bases and J shed 2 bases, with 10 bases lying between them. This CDR3 is built from 13 residues. The CDR3, as DNA: TGTGCCAGCTCGGATGACAGAAACACTGAAGCTTTCTTT. Translation: CASSDDRNTEAFF.

J is TRBJ1-3 and V is TRBV18, with 9 bases identical to TRBD1. The junction had 6 bases not matched to a gene; V was cut back by 3 bases and J by 3 bases. The V gene's germline CDR1 is KGHSH and CDR2 LQKENI. CDR3 length equals 16 residues. CDR3 in amino acids: CASSPGTGTSGNTIYF. CDR3 nucleotides: TGTGCCAGCTCACCTGGGACAGGGACGAGTGGAAACACCATATATTTT.